This T cell receptor (beta chain) appears in the sequencing data of a study of blood T cell repertoires in COVID-19. Profiled with immunoSEQ multiplex PCR; TCRdb holds only in-frame clones, not every one. The table shows 200,000 to 250,000 clones, with 88% occurring only once. Per the germline V gene, CDR1 is SEHNR and CDR2 is FQNEAQ (reference sequence). The CDR3 sequence is 15 residues long. The V end lost 5 bases, the J end lost 2 bases, and 16 bases lay between the germline ends. Input material: PBMCs or T cells enriched from blood (not recorded which). This receptor was identified in a woman between 50 and 59 years old with acute COVID-19. The chain combines TRBV7-9 with TRBJ2-7; D ambiguous. The DNA of the CDR3 is TGTGCCAGCAGCCCCACGGGTCAGAACACCTACGAGCAGTACTTC. This codes for CASSPTGQNTYEQYF.